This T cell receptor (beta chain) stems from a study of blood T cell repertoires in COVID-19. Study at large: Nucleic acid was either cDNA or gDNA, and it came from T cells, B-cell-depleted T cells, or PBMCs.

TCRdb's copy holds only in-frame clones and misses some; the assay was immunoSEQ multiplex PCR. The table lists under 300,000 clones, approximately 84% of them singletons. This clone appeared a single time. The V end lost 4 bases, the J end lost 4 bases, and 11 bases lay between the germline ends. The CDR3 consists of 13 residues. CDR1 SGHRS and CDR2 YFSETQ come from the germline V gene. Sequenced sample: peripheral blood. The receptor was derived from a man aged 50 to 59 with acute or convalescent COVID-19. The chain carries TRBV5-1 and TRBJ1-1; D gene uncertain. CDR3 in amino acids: CASSPPESTEAFF. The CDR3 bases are TGCGCCAGCAGCCCGCCTGAGAGCACTGAAGCTTTCTTT.